The 24 T cell receptor beta chains reported below all come from one sample, sequenced in a study of shared T cell receptors in the human thymus. TCRdb keeps only in-frame clones here, not all; method: immunoSEQ multiplex PCR. Of hundreds of thousands of clones listed, 88% are singletons. In addition, the sample was reused for a study of human thymus T cells.

Sequenced sample: thymocytes. The receptors derive from a boy under three years old with a congenital heart defect.

The table lists this clone with a few counts. The chain recombines TRBV6-1 with TRBJ2-5, with a tentative D call TRBD1 (5 bases). This CDR3 is built from 14 residues. Per germline, CDR1 MNHNS and CDR2 SASEGT. V lost 3 bases and J lost 1, with 9 bases in between. CDR3: CASSDSGIQETQYF. The CDR3 coding sequence is TGTGCCAGCAGTGACTCAGGGATCCAAGAGACCCAGTACTTC.

The genes are TRBV9 and TRBJ2-3; no firm D call. The CDR3 has 12 amino acids. Germline V gene sequence: CDR1 SGDLS, CDR2 YYNGEE. Deletions cut 4 bases from V and 2 bases from J, with 5 bases between. Here the CDR3 DNA reads TGTGCCAGCAGCCCTCCCACAGATACGCAGTATTTT. This translates into CASSPPTDTQYF. Together with reference TRBV9 and TRBJ2-3, the CDR3 gives the full variable domain: DSGVTQTPKHLITATGQRVTLRCSPRSGDLSVYWYQQSLDQGLQFLIQYYNGEERAKGNILERFSAQQFPDLHSELNLSSLELGDSALYFCASSPPTDTQYFGPGTRLTVL.

CDR3 nucleotides: TGTGCCAGCAGCCCCAAAATAACGGACACTGAAGCTTTCTTT. This sequence encodes CASSPKITDTEAFF. The rearrangement links TRBV11-1 to TRBJ1-1; D gene uncertain. Per the germline V gene, CDR1 is SGHAT and CDR2 is FQDESV (reference sequence). The CDR3 is 14 amino acids. Trimming shortened V by 5 bases and J by 3 bases, and 13 bases separated the two germline ends.

This clone has just a few counts. The gene calls are TRBV5-4 and TRBJ2-1; 9 nucleotides line up with TRBD2. This CDR3 comprises 14 residues. Trimming took 2 bases from V and 5 from J; bases not matched to a gene: 2. The germline CDR1 and CDR2 sequences are SGHNT and YYREEE (reference sequence). The CDR3 nucleotides are TGTGCCAGCAGCTTCGGCGGGGGGGACAATGAGCAGTTCTTC. It yields the protein CASSFGGGDNEQFF.

This clone was seen a handful of times. The V call is TRBV5-6, the J call TRBJ2-1; 8 bases agree with TRBD2. Germline V lookup: CDR1 SGHDT, CDR2 YYEEEE. Unmatched junction bases numbered 5, after V lost 0 bases and J lost 0 bases. The CDR3 length is 17 residues. This chain's CDR3 is CASSLGTGTSSYNEQFF. The CDR3 nucleotides read TGTGCCAGCAGCTTGGGGACCGGGACTAGCTCCTACAATGAGCAGTTCTTC.

The gene calls are TRBV5-1 and TRBJ2-7; D might be TRBD2 (6 bases). CDR3 size: 21 residues. The germline V gene encodes CDR1 SGHRS and CDR2 YFSETQ. Deletions cut 3 bases from V and 3 bases from J, with 34 bases between. This chain's CDR3 is CASSSLGIANRGSRRVYEQYF. CDR3 bases: TGCGCCAGCAGCTCACTGGGAATCGCAAACCGGGGAAGCAGGAGGGTCTACGAGCAGTACTTC.

This chain joins TRBV27 and TRBJ2-5; 7 bases match TRBD2. V lost 5 bases and J lost 3; bases outside the gene matches: 12. This CDR3 contains 16 residues. Germline CDR1 and CDR2: MNHEY and SMNVEV (reference sequence). The CDR3 sequence is CASSPPPRGSEETQYF. DNA for the CDR3: TGTGCCAGCAGTCCCCCCCCGCGCGGGAGCGAAGAGACCCAGTACTTC.

V gene TRBV5-1 combines with J gene TRBJ1-1, with 8 bases identical to TRBD1. Germline V gene sequence: CDR1 SGHRS, CDR2 YFSETQ. V gave up 4 bases and J gave up 0 bases; unmatched junction bases: 2. There are 14 residues in the CDR3. The DNA of the CDR3 is TGCGCCAGCAGCCCGACAGGGGTGAACACTGAAGCTTTCTTT. Translating gives CASSPTGVNTEAFF.

The chain combines TRBV27 with TRBJ2-1; 8 bases agree with TRBD2. This CDR3 contains 16 residues. Germline lookup yields CDR1 MNHEY and CDR2 SMNVEV (reference sequence). After removal of 6 bases from V and 5 bases from J, the junction contained 12 bases not matched to a gene. The CDR3 region is CASRRVGREGNNEQFF. As DNA, the CDR3 is TGTGCCAGCAGAAGGGTGGGTCGGGAGGGTAACAATGAGCAGTTCTTC.

The gene calls are TRBV12-5 and TRBJ2-5; TRBD1 agrees at 9 bases. Germline-derived CDR1 and CDR2 are LGHNT and FRNRAP. The CDR3 has 18 residues. With 3 bases clipped from V and 6 bases from J, the junction kept 17 bases outside the gene matches. CDR3 nucleotides: TGTGCTAGTGGTTTCAACCTCGGCAAGGACAGGGGCGGAAAGACCCAGTACTTC. This encodes CASGFNLGKDRGGKTQYF.

CDR3 nucleotide sequence: TGTGCCAGCAGTGGTAGGGGGCGGCCCCAGCATTTT. Protein sequence: CASSGRGRPQHF. J is TRBJ1-5 and V is TRBV2; 7 bases are shared with TRBD1. V lost 4 bases to trimming and J lost 9 bases; unmatched junction nucleotides: 3. This CDR3 contains 12 residues. CDR1 is SNHLY and CDR2 is FYNNEI in the germline V gene.

This chain links TRBV18 with TRBJ1-2, with D unresolved. Trimming took off 5 bases at V and 8 bases at J, with 12 bases between the two ends. The CDR3 consists of 12 residues. Per germline, CDR1 KGHSH and CDR2 LQKENI. The CDR3 region has the DNA TGTGCCAGCTCAGAGGTCGGATACGGCTACACCTTC. This gives the protein CASSEVGYGYTF.

V gene TRBV28 combines with J gene TRBJ2-7, with 11 positions matching TRBD2. Germline CDR1 is MDHEN and CDR2 is SYDVKM. CDR3 length: 16 residues. The ends lost 6 bases at V and 0 bases at J; junction bases unmatched: 7. CDR3 bases: TGTGCCAGCAGACCGAGACTAGCGGGGCACTCCTACGAGCAGTACTTC. Amino acids: CASRPRLAGHSYEQYF. Complete variable domain (other parts from reference TRBV28 and TRBJ2-7): DVKVTQSSRYLVKRTGEKVFLECVQDMDHENMFWYRQDPGLGLRLIYFSYDVKMKEKGDIPEGYSVSREKKERFSLILESASTNQTSMYLCASRPRLAGHSYEQYFGPGTRLTVT.

The CDR3 sequence: CASIPGDSYEQYF. In nucleotides, the CDR3 is TGTGCCAGCATCCCCGGGGACTCCTACGAGCAGTACTTC. The chain recombines TRBV6-1 with TRBJ2-7; a weak D match, TRBD2 (5 bases). The CDR3 has 13 amino acids. Trimming left V 7 bases short and J 0 bases short, with 10 bases between. Germline-derived CDR1 and CDR2 are MNHNS and SASEGT.

The V call is TRBV6-6, the J call TRBJ2-1; 8 bases are shared with TRBD2. Germline V gives CDR1 MNHNY, CDR2 SVGAGI (reference sequence). The CDR3 sequence is 15 residues long. J gave up 5 bases and V 8 bases, and 11 bases lay outside the gene matches. CDR3 amino acids: CASCPGGTRNNEQFF. The CDR3 region has the DNA TGTGCCAGCTGTCCCGGCGGGACTAGGAACAATGAGCAGTTCTTC.

The gene calls are TRBV9 and TRBJ2-1; perhaps TRBD2 as D (6 bases). Germline assignment: CDR1 SGDLS and CDR2 YYNGEE. With 4 bases removed from V and 7 bases from J, the gap between germline ends came to 18 bases. The CDR3 extends over 15 amino acids. CDR3 nucleotides: TGTGCCAGCAGCACTAGCAATCGAGTGGGGAATGAGCAGTTCTTC. Protein: CASSTSNRVGNEQFF.

This clone is a singleton in its sample. This chain connects TRBV5-6 to TRBJ1-6; D unresolved. Trimming took 3 bases from V and 6 from J, leaving 16 bases between them. The length of the CDR3 is 16 residues. Per germline, CDR1 SGHDT and CDR2 YYEEEE. CDR3 loop: CASSSEGRDTNSPLHF. CDR3 nucleotide sequence: TGTGCCAGCAGCTCCGAAGGCCGGGATACTAATTCACCCCTCCACTTT.

CDR3: CASSLNGDMNTEAFF. In DNA form, the CDR3 reads TGTGCCAGCAGTTTAAATGGGGACATGAACACTGAAGCTTTCTTT. The chain carries TRBV27 and TRBJ1-1; possible D gene TRBD1, 6 bases. Germline values: CDR1 MNHEY, CDR2 SMNVEV (reference sequence). V lost 2 bases, J lost 0 bases, and 10 bases lay in between. There are 15 residues in the CDR3.

The chain joins TRBV6-5 to TRBJ2-7, with D possibly being TRBD2 (6 bases). The V end lost 5 bases, the J end lost 3 bases, and 17 bases lay between the germline ends. CDR1 MNHEY and CDR2 SVGAGI come from the germline V gene. The CDR3 is 15 residues long. CDR3 in DNA: TGTGCCAGCAGTAACCCCGTTGGGAGGCGCTACGAGCAGTACTTC. This encodes CASSNPVGRRYEQYF.

J is TRBJ2-7 and V is TRBV4-3, with no clear D. V shed 0 bases and J shed 2 bases, with 8 bases lying between them. The CDR3 covers 14 residues. CDR1 LGHNA and CDR2 YSLEER come from the germline V gene. The DNA of the CDR3 is TGCGCCAGCAGCCAAGATGTACTTCCCTACGAGCAGTACTTC. Its translation is CASSQDVLPYEQYF.

The chain uses TRBV2 and TRBJ2-1; 11 bases match TRBD2. Trimming at V came to 6 bases and at J to 3 bases, leaving 4 bases not matched to a gene. Germline V CDR1 and CDR2: SNHLY, FYNNEI. This CDR3 has 15 amino acids. In DNA, the CDR3 is TGTGCCAGCAGCCAGACTAGCGGGGTCTACAATGAGCAGTTCTTC. Protein product: CASSQTSGVYNEQFF.

V gene TRBV5-6 combines with J gene TRBJ2-3, with D possibly matching TRBD1 (6 bases). Germline-derived CDR1 and CDR2 are SGHDT and YYEEEE. Trimming took off 4 bases at V and 5 bases at J, with 14 bases between the two ends. CDR3 length: 14 amino acids. The CDR3 DNA sequence: TGTGCCAGCAGCCGAGCTCACAGGGAAGATACGCAGTATTTT. Translating gives CASSRAHREDTQYF.

The chain couples TRBV27 to TRBJ2-7; 15 bases map to TRBD2. The CDR3 extends over 20 amino acids. Unmatched junction bases numbered 12, after V lost 0 bases and J lost 3 bases. CDR1 MNHEY and CDR2 SMNVEV come from the germline V gene (reference sequence). CDR3 residues: CASSLSVPGLAGGGNYEQYF. The CDR3 coding sequence is TGTGCCAGCAGTTTATCGGTCCCAGGACTAGCGGGAGGGGGGAACTACGAGCAGTACTTC.

This clone was seen a few times. This rearrangement joins TRBV4-2 to TRBJ2-1; 7 nucleotides align to TRBD2. The V gene end was trimmed by 0 bases and the J gene end by 4 bases; junction bases not matched to a gene: 6. Germline V gives CDR1 LGHNA, CDR2 YNFKEQ. The CDR3 is 16 amino acids. The CDR3 bases are TGTGCCAGCAGCCAAGACAGCGAGCGGGATTACAATGAGCAGTTCTTC. Its translation: CASSQDSERDYNEQFF.